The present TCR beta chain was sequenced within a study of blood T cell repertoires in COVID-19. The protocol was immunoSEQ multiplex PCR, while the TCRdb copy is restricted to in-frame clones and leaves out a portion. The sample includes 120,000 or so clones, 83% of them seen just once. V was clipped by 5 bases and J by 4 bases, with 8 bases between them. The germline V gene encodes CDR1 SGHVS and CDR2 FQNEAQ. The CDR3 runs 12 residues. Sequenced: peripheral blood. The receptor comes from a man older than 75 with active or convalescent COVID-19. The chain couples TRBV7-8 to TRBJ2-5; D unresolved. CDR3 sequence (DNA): TGTGCCAGCAGCCCCCTAGGAGAGACCCAGTACTTC. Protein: CASSPLGETQYF.